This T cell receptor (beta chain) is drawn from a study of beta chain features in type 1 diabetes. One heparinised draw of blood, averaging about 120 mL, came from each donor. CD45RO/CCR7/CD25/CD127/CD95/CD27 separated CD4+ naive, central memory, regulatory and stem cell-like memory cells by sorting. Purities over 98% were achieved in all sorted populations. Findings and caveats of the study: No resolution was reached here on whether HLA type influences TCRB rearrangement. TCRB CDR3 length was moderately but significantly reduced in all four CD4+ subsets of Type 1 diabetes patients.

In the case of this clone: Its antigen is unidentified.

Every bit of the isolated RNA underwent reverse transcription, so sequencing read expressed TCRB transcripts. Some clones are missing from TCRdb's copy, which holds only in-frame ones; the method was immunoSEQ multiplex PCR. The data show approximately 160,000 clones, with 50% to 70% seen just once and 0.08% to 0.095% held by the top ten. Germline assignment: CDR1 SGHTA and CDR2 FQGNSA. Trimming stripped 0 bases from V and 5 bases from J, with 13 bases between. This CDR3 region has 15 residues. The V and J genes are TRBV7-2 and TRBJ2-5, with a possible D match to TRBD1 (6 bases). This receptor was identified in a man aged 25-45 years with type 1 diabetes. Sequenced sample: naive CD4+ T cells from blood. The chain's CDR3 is CASSLAGQLWETQYF. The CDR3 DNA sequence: TGTGCCAGCAGCTTAGCCGGACAGCTCTGGGAGACCCAGTACTTC. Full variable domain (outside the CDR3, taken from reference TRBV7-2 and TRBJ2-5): GAGVSQSPSNKVTEKGKDVELRCDPISGHTALYWYRQSLGQGLEFLIYFQGNSAPDKSGLPSDRFSAERTGGSVSTLTIQRTQQEDSAVYLCASSLAGQLWETQYFGPGTRLLVL.